The entry that follows covers one TCR beta chain sequence. Its antigen specificity is not known. Within one base of it there is no much larger clone, and no base qualities were kept. The germline V gene sets CDR1 to MDHEN and CDR2 to SYDVKM. The germline ends are 7 bases apart after V is trimmed by 2 bases and J by 6 bases. The CDR3 runs 13 amino acids, cysteine and phenylalanine included. Left in the record is the CDR3 DNA by itself, 39 bases read in frame from the first base. The cohort consisted of 600 to 700 healthy bone marrow donors. At the time of sampling, all cohort members were nominally healthy, though unrecorded immune exposures were likely present. The donor tested CMV seronegative and was one of the 352 seronegative cohort members. A peripheral blood sample was collected from each donor, and TCR beta sequencing was performed on peripheral blood mononuclear cells. Genomic DNA was extracted from the blood cell samples with the Qiagen DNeasy Blood Extraction Kit.

The method behind the library was the immunoSEQ multiplex PCR assay. The multiplex PCR relied on a mix of 60 forward primers for TCR Vbeta segments and 13 reverse primers for TCR Jbeta segments. Amplification of the CDR3 region of rearranged TCR beta genes was performed with a multiplex PCR assay on genomic DNA. Amplified TCR beta libraries were sequenced as 87-base-pair reads on the Illumina HiSeq System. The original methods were these. A later analysis tallied roughly 76 million unique TCR beta chains across the 666 repertoires, and some 10 million of those chains were shared by two or more donors. Raw reads were error-corrected and collapsed into unique sequences by a nearest-neighbor algorithm in which closely related sequences were merged to remove PCR and sequencing errors. To assign V, D and J gene segments, CDR3 sequences were aligned to IMGT reference sequences. For a sequence to be retained, at least a six-nucleotide match to both a V gene segment and a J gene segment was required. A rearrangement counted as productive if the CDR3 had no stop codons and remained in frame with V and J, and every other rearrangement counted as non-productive. Following IMGT convention, CDR3 was defined as the stretch from the second conserved V-encoded cysteine to the conserved J-encoded phenylalanine. The earlier analysis of some 580 of the donors excluded any sequence lacking an unambiguous match to a single V gene segment. In an earlier analysis of approximately 590 of the donors, a V segment was called functional when productive rearrangements were above 56.7%, and segregating when the standard deviation between donors exceeded 5%. To diagnose cytomegalovirus status from the catalog of TCR beta chain sequences, a statistical classification framework was built. In a later analysis, V and J genes were assigned by comparing TCR nucleotide sequences against IMGT/GENE-DB human TR gene sequences. A later analysis assigned CDR3 sequences and most-parsimonious VDJ recombination scenarios with the TCRdist pipeline. In a later analysis, each TCR beta chain was defined by its CDR3 amino acid sequence together with its V-gene family, and reads without a unique V-gene family were excluded. To address suspected cross-contamination and a sequencing artifact, a later analysis removed a few hundred highly shared, low-generation-probability nucleotide sequences. A later analysis calculated a clonal expansion index for each public chain from normalized within-repertoire ranks of inferred template counts. In a later analysis, generation probabilities were computed using a VDJ recombination model fitted to out-of-frame rearrangements, and the results were checked against IGoR. A later analysis scored TCR-TCR, TCR-HLA and TCR-CMV co-occurrence with hypergeometric tests, applying a repertoire-size bias correction to TCR pairs. To estimate false discovery rates, a later analysis permuted the HLA or CMV assignments 20 times. A later analysis grouped co-occurring TCRs with DBSCAN, adding TCRdist sequence similarity when clustering within HLA-allele-positive subsets. Co-occurrence clustering excluded repertoires with fewer than 30,000 or more than 120,000 public chains, plus five with anomalous nucleotide sharing. TCRdb stores this immuneACCESS table with in-frame sequences only. Part of the clones is absent; in the studies checked, under half of the shortfall reflects unresolved V genes, and no reason is known for the rest. The V and J calls and clone size were taken over from that table, and D and trimming were inferred from the DNA. The sample includes about 170,000 clones, with less than 80% observed a single time. In total, the top ten clones hold 0.75% to 0.8% of the sample.

The data are from a study of cytomegalovirus exposure and HLA in healthy donors (TCRdb year 2017). Regarding the study in general: According to an earlier analysis of around 600 of the donors, 150 million to 200 million T cells yielded 117 million unique TCR beta sequences and around 280 Gb of sequence data. Roughly 300 gigabases of sequencing data and roughly 81 million unique TCR sequences made up an early release that covered around 640 HLA-typed donors. The genetic ancestry cluster associated with self-reported Caucasian donors included about four fifths of the roughly 360 genotyped donors. The study was designed to test whether signatures of past pathogen exposure could be identified by cataloging public T cell receptors. Using immunosequencing, the study profiled T cell repertoires from 640 or so subjects and related those repertoires to cytomegalovirus serostatus. In addition to the first cohort of 650 to 800 subjects, a separate validation cohort of approximately 110 different subjects was used. To predict cytomegalovirus infection status, the study brought together high-throughput TCR immunosequencing, statistical association of individual TCRs with disease status, and machine learning. A later analysis re-examined previously published TCR beta repertoires from just over 650 donors and added high-resolution HLA genotyping to investigate patterns of TCR occurrence. The later analysis used no new phenotypic data to find candidate immune exposures, relying instead on TCR beta sequences and their occurrence across donors. In an earlier analysis of 500 to 650 of the donors, high-throughput TCR beta sequencing was used to judge whether each TCR beta V gene segment behaved as functional or pseudogenic. Alongside the repertoire data, information on donor age, sex, ethnicity and CMV serostatus was compiled. Genome-wide SNP genotypes for about three fifths of the roughly 670 donors were used in a later genetic analysis, which treated that subset as a discovery cohort. All discovery cohort repertoires had been generated on a single sequencing platform. Both class I and class II loci were covered by HLA typing, at four-digit resolution. Typing coverage differed by locus: A, B, C, DRB1 and DQB1 were typed in about 629-640 donors, DQA1 in about 560, DPA1 in 600 to 610, and DPB1 in just under 490. Several DR-DQ haplotypes were handled as single units for association and clustering because linkage in the cohort was strong. Among 398 genotyped donors of the cohort, an average of about 240,000 unique TCR beta nucleotide sequences were sequenced per donor, roughly 20% of them non-productive. Here is what the overall study found, with its caveats: The only immune exposure information available for the cohort was CMV serostatus. Correlated functional status among segregating V segments might be attributable to linkage disequilibrium, but an unknown experimental factor could not be ruled out. When HLA alleles, especially DR and DQ, strongly co-occurred, attributing TCR associations to individual alleles was difficult. In both the original and validation cohorts, the classifier was reported to diagnose cytomegalovirus status with high specificity and sensitivity. The earlier analysis of almost 600 of the donors excluded seventeen rarely observed V segments, including chromosome 9 orphons, because counts were too low. A further reported finding was that TCR beta sequences accurately predicted the HLA-A and HLA-B alleles for most subjects in the first cohort. In a later analysis, HLA-associated TCR beta chains were found to be more clonally expanded and to have lower generation probabilities than equally common non-associated chains. A total of 150 or so TCR beta chains were listed by the study as associated with cytomegalovirus. Because some donors lacked HLA typing at each locus, the association tests relied only on the typed subset. A cluster of highly shared sequence variants was judged likely to represent a technical artifact of the sequencing pipeline. Roughly uniform sequencing depth across donors was assumed in presence/absence analyses, although this assumption may not hold. An association between a missense DCLRE1C variant and V-gene and J-gene trimming of TCR beta chains was found in a later genetic analysis and replicated in an independent cohort. A later analysis found that TCR association rates varied across HLA loci, with DRB1 alleles showing the most associated TCRs and HLA-C alleles the fewest. Compared with the roughly 670-donor mean, donors in an Asian-associated ancestry cluster had fewer N-insertions in productive TCRs, according to a later genetic analysis. The 87-base-pair reads could not distinguish some IMGT-functional V segments, including TRBV6-2 and TRBV6-3, so those segments were excluded. A few of the identified cytomegalovirus-associated TCR beta chains were confirmed in vitro to be specific for cytomegalovirus antigens. The authors suggested that the approach could potentially be extended to other disease states and immunological phenotypes. In an earlier analysis of 450 to 750 of the donors, most TCR beta V segments appeared in productive rearrangements about 90% or about 30% of the time, broadly matching IMGT annotations. According to a later analysis, parvovirus B19, influenza, CMV and Epstein-Barr virus appeared linked to several top co-occurrence clusters. A later analysis found that most CMV-associated TCR beta chains appeared HLA-restricted, with HLA associations seemingly driven largely by CMV exposure. While some public TCRs were present in many individuals, most TCR sequences turned up only very rarely across donors. In a later analysis, some 18,000 TCR beta sequences were associated with specific HLA alleles at a false discovery rate of 0.05. This cohort had only TCR beta chains sequenced, and the lack of alpha or paired-chain data limited which features could be detected.

The sample consisted of PBMCs. The chain joins TRBV28 to TRBJ2-2, with the D gene not confidently named. The sequence was collected from a female donor in good health and CMV-seronegative. The CDR3 region reads CASSLRVPGELFF. The sequenced DNA: TGTGCCAGCAGTTTAAGAGTGCCCGGGGAGCTGTTTTTT.